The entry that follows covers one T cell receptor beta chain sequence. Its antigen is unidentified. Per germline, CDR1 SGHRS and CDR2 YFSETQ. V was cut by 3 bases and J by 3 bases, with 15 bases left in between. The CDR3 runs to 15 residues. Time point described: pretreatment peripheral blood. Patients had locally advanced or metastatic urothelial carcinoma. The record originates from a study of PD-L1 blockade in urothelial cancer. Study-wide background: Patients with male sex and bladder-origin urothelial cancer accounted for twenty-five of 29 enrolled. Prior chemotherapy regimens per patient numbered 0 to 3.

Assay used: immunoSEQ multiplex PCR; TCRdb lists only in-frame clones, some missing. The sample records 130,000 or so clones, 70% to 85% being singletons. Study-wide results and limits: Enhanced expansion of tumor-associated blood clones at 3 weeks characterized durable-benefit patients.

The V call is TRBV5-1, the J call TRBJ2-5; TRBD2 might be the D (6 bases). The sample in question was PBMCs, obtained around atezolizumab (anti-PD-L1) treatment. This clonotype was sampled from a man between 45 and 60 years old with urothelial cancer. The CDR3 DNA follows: TGCGCCAGCAGCTCAGCCGGGACGGGGGAAGAGACCCAGTACTTC. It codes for CASSSAGTGEETQYF.